The rows below give T cell receptor beta chains drawn from one sample of a study of T cell responses to AZD1222 COVID-19 vaccine. The repertoire was sequenced with immunoSEQ multiplex PCR; TCRdb's copy has only in-frame clones and lacks some. This table has roughly 190,000 clones, 80% to 95% appearing once. The sample in question was peripheral blood, obtained on day 0 of AZD1222 vaccination. These receptors all stem from an adult in good health. The CDR3 runs from the conserved cysteine through the conserved F or W.

v_call: TRBV24-1
j_call: TRBJ2-3
cdr3_aa: CATSGSPTDTQYF

v_call: TRBV19
j_call: TRBJ2-4
cdr3_aa: CASRPGLAGGESAKNIQYF

v_call: TRBV18
j_call: TRBJ1-1
cdr3_aa: CASSPVIAGRMNTEAFF

v_call: TRBV28
j_call: TRBJ1-2
cdr3_aa: CASSLLTGDYGYTF

v_call: TRBV3-1/TRBV3-2
j_call: TRBJ1-5
cdr3_aa: CASSQSLTGGSQPQHF

v_call: TRBV18
j_call: TRBJ2-7
cdr3_aa: CASSPWDRGPLEQYF

v_call: TRBV10-2
j_call: TRBJ1-1
cdr3_aa: CASSEAGEGTEAFF

v_call: TRBV3-1/TRBV3-2
j_call: TRBJ2-2
cdr3_aa: CASSPRTSGTGELFF

v_call: TRBV6-4
j_call: TRBJ1-1
cdr3_aa: CASSNLGQGLNTEAFF

v_call: TRBV30
j_call: TRBJ1-2
cdr3_aa: CAWSEGNYGYTF

v_call: TRBV12-5
j_call: TRBJ1-5
cdr3_aa: CASGLVQGGNQPQHF

v_call: TRBV5-6
j_call: TRBJ2-7
cdr3_aa: CASSLTGFTYEQYF